At least ten counts were recorded for the clone carrying this T cell receptor (beta chain). Antigen unknown. CDR1 SQVTM and CDR2 ANQGSEA come from the germline V gene. There are 16 residues in the CDR3. V was trimmed by 1 base and J by 1 base, leaving 15 bases between them. This record belongs to a study of CD8 T cells in ankylosing spondylitis. Study conclusions and caveats: A TCR beta motif made of 7 to 9 highly homologous variants seemed typical of ankylosing spondylitis blood.

Researchers built TCR beta libraries using quantitative 5'-RACE with molecular barcodes. TCRdb re-called the 5' RACE reads with MiXCR, one entry per CDR3 protein. The table shows under 150,000 distinct CDR3 sequences, with roughly 13% occurring only once. Material for sequencing was blood, either unsorted or a sorted T cell fraction (not recorded which). The chain has TRBV29-1 and TRBJ2-3; D perhaps matches TRBD1 (5 bases). The TCR originated in a female donor with ankylosing spondylitis or in good health (not recorded which). The CDR3 region is CSVEGSKGRGTDTQYF. In DNA form, the CDR3 reads TGCAGCGTTGAAGGGAGTAAGGGGCGAGGCACAGATACGCAGTATTTT.